The clone carrying this TCR beta chain came up a few times. CDR3 size: 15 residues. Germline V CDR1 and CDR2: SGHRS, YFSETQ. V was pared by 4 bases and J by 0 bases, with 10 bases between. TCRdb called the RT-PCR reads again in MiXCR, with one record for every CDR3 protein. The sample holds around 700,000 distinct CDR3 sequences; 11% to 15% are singletons and the top ten take about 3.9%. The chain employs TRBV5-1 and TRBJ2-2; D not resolved. The TCR originated in a female donor in good health, serving as a healthy control. Sequencing used memory CD4+ T cells from blood. The CDR3 sequence is CASSPAVPNTGELFF. The CDR3, as DNA: TGCGCCAGCAGCCCGGCGGTCCCGAACACCGGGGAGCTGTTTTTT.